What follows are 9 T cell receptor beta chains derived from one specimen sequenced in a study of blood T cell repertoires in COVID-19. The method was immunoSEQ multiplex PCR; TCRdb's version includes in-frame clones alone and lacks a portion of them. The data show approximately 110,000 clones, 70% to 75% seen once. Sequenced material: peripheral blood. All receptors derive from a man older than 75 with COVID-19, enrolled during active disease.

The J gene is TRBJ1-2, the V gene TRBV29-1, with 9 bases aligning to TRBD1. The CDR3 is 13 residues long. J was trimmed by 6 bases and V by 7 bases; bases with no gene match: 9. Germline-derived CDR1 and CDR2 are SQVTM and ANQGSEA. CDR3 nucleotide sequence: TGCAGCGCACCAACAGGGGGCGCGGATGGCTACACCTTC. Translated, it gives CSAPTGGADGYTF.

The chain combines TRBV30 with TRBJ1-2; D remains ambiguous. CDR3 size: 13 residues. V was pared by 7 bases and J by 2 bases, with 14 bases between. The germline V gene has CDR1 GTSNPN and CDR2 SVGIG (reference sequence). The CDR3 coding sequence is TGTGCCTCCCCCGGGGAATCGAACTATGGCTACACCTTC. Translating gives CASPGESNYGYTF.

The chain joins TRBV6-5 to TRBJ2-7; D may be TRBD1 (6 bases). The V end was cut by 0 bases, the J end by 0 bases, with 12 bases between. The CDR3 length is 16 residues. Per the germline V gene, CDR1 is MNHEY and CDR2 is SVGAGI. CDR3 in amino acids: CASSYSARGSSYEQYF. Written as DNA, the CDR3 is TGTGCCAGCAGTTACTCGGCCAGGGGCAGCTCCTACGAGCAGTACTTC.

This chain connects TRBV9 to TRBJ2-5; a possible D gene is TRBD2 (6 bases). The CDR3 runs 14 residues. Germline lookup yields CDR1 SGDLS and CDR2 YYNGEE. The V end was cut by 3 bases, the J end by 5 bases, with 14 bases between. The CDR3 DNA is TGTGCCAGCAGCGGGGGACGGACTACCGAGACCCAGTACTTC. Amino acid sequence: CASSGGRTTETQYF.

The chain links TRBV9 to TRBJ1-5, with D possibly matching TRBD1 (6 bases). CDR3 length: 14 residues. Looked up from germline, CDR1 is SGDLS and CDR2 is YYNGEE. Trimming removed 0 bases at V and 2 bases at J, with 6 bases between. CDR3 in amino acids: CASSVAGGNQPQHF. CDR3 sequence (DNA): TGTGCCAGCAGCGTAGCAGGGGGCAATCAGCCCCAGCATTTT. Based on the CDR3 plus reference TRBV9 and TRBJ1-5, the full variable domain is DSGVTQTPKHLITATGQRVTLRCSPRSGDLSVYWYQQSLDQGLQFLIQYYNGEERAKGNILERFSAQQFPDLHSELNLSSLELGDSALYFCASSVAGGNQPQHFGDGTRLSIL.

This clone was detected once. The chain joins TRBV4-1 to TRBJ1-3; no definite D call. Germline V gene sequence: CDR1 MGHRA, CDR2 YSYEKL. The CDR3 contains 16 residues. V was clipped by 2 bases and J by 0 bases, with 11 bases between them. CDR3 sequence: CASSQRTAGSGNTIYF. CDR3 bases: TGCGCCAGCAGCCAAAGGACCGCGGGCTCTGGAAACACCATATATTTT.

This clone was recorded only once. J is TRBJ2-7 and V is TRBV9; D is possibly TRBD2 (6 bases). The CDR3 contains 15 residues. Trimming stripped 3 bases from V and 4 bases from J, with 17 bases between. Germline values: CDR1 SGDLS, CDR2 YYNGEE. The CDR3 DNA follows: TGTGCCAGCAGCGCGGGGGAGGCGGCGGTTTACGAGCAGTACTTC. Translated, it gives CASSAGEAAVYEQYF.

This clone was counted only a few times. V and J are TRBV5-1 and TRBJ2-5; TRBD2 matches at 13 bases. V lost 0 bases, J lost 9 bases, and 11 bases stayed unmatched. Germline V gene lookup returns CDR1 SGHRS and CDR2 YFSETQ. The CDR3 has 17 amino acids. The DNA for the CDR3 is TGCGCCAGCAGCTTGGGGACTAGCGGGAGTATGCAGGGGGCCCAGTACTTC. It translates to CASSLGTSGSMQGAQYF. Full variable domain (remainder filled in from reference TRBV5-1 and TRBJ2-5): KAGVTQTPRYLIKTRGQQVTLSCSPISGHRSVSWYQQTPGQGLQFLFEYFSETQRNKGNFPGRFSGRQFSNSRSEMNVSTLELGDSALYLCASSLGTSGSMQGAQYFGPGTRLLVL.

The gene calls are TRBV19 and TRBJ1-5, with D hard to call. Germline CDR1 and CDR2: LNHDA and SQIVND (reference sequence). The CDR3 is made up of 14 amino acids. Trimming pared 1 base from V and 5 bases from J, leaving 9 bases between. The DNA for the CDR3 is TGTGCCAGTAGTATAGGAGGGAACTATCAGCCCCAGCATTTT. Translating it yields CASSIGGNYQPQHF. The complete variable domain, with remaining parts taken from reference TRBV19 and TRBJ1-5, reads DGGITQSPKYLFRKEGQNVTLSCEQNLNHDAMYWYRQDPGQGLRLIYYSQIVNDFQKGDIAEGYSVSREKKESFPLTVTSAQKNPTAFYLCASSIGGNYQPQHFGDGTRLSIL.